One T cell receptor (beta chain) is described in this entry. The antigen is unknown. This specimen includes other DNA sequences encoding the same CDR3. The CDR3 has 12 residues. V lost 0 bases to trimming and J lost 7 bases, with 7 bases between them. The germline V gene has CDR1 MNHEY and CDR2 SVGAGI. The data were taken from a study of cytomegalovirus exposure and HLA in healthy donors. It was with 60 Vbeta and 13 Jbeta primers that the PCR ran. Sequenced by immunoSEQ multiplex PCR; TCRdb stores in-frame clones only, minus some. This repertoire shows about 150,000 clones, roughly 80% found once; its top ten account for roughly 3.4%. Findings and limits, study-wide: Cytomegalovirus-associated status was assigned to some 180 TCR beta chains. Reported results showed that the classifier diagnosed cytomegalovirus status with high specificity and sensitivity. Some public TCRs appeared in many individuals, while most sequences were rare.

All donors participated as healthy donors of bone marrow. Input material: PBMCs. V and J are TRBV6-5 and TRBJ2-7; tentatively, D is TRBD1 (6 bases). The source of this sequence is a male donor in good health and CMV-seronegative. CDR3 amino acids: CASSYSRGEQYF. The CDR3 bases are TGTGCCAGCAGTTACTCCAGGGGTGAGCAGTACTTC.